One sample yielded the 4 T cell receptor beta chains listed below, sequenced in a study of blood T cell repertoires in COVID-19. Some clones are missing from TCRdb's copy, which holds only in-frame ones; the method was immunoSEQ multiplex PCR. The sample contains 220,000 or so clones, roughly 82% of which appear only once. Sequencing was performed on PBMCs or T cells enriched from blood (not recorded which). All receptors come from a woman between 50 and 59 years old who had recovered from COVID-19.

The rearrangement uses TRBV9 and TRBJ2-3; D is possibly TRBD1 (5 bases). In germline, CDR1 is SGDLS, CDR2 YYNGEE. This CDR3 spans 16 amino acids. V lost 3 bases, J lost 0 bases, and 14 bases lay in between. The CDR3 loop reads CASSASQGTSTDTQYF. CDR3 nucleotide sequence: TGTGCCAGCAGCGCCTCCCAGGGAACTAGCACAGATACGCAGTATTTT.

The CDR3 loop reads CASSLGSGEAFF. The CDR3 bases are TGTGCCAGCAGTTTGGGGAGTGGCGAAGCTTTCTTT. This sequence joins TRBV12-3 or TRBV12-4 and TRBJ1-1; unclear D gene. The length of the CDR3 is 12 residues. V was shortened by 3 bases and J by 8 bases, with 10 bases between the two germline ends.

The gene calls are TRBV5-1 and TRBJ1-6, with D hard to call. With 7 bases removed from V and 7 bases from J, the gap between germline ends came to 12 bases. The germline V gene encodes CDR1 SGHRS and CDR2 YFSETQ. CDR3 length: 13 amino acids. DNA of the CDR3: TGCGCCAGCGGCGGAGGCGGCAATTCACCCCTCCACTTT. This encodes CASGGGGNSPLHF.

The chain is built from TRBV10-3 and TRBJ1-1; D gene uncertain. The V gene's germline CDR1 is ENHRY and CDR2 SYGVKD. Trimming pared 3 bases from V and 1 base from J, leaving 3 bases between. The CDR3 runs to 12 residues. DNA of the CDR3: TGTGCCATCAGTGAACAGAACACTGAAGCTTTCTTT. Translated, it gives CAISEQNTEAFF.